The rows below give T cell receptor beta chains drawn from one sample of a study of cytomegalovirus exposure and HLA in healthy donors. Clones were sequenced by immunoSEQ multiplex PCR, and TCRdb holds only the in-frame ones, with some missing. Here the sample spans approximately 100,000 clones, under 85% being singletons. Sequenced sample: PBMCs. The receptors derive from a woman aged 35 to 49 in good health and CMV-seronegative. Each CDR3 is given with its conserved first and last residue. The D gene is left open where the match is weak. Only some rows state a clone size, as once, few, many or a class for expanded clones.

v_gene: TRBV18; d_gene: NA; abundance: NA; j_gene: TRBJ1-1; CDR3aa: CASSPTGIGEAFF; CDR3nt: TGTGCCAGCTCACCCACGGGGATAGGTGAAGCTTTCTTT
v_gene: TRBV10-3; d_gene: NA; abundance: NA; j_gene: TRBJ2-7; CDR3aa: CAISGNRDSYEQYF; CDR3nt: TGTGCCATCAGTGGCAACAGGGATAGCTACGAGCAGTACTTC
v_gene: TRBV6-5; d_gene: NA; abundance: NA; j_gene: TRBJ2-4; CDR3aa: CAAGGDENIQYF; CDR3nt: TGTGCCGCCGGGGGAGACGAAAACATTCAGTACTTC
v_gene: TRBV11-2; d_gene: NA; abundance: NA; j_gene: TRBJ1-4; CDR3aa: CASSLEPGGVGNEKLFF; CDR3nt: TGTGCCAGCAGCTTAGAGCCGGGGGGCGTAGGTAATGAAAAACTGTTTTTT
v_gene: TRBV11-1; d_gene: NA; abundance: NA; j_gene: TRBJ2-7; CDR3aa: CASSLFRGSSYEQYF; CDR3nt: TGTGCCAGCAGCTTATTCCGGGGGAGCTCCTACGAGCAGTACTTC
v_gene: TRBV4-1; d_gene: NA; abundance: NA; j_gene: TRBJ1-1; CDR3aa: CASSQDWRGTEAFF; CDR3nt: TGCGCCAGCAGCCAAGATTGGAGGGGCACTGAAGCTTTCTTT
v_gene: TRBV7-2; d_gene: NA; abundance: NA; j_gene: TRBJ2-5; CDR3aa: CASSSPLRGNQQETQYF; CDR3nt: TGTGCCAGCAGCTCCCCCTTGAGGGGGAATCAACAAGAGACCCAGTACTTC
v_gene: TRBV27; d_gene: TRBD2; abundance: few; j_gene: TRBJ2-7; CDR3aa: CASSSSGLAIYEQYF; CDR3nt: TGTGCCAGCAGTTCCTCGGGACTAGCGATTTACGAGCAGTACTTC
v_gene: TRBV7-7; d_gene: TRBD2; abundance: NA; j_gene: TRBJ2-2; CDR3aa: CASSAGTNPRGGELFF; CDR3nt: TGTGCTAGCAGCGCCGGGACTAACCCTAGGGGCGGGGAGCTGTTTTTT
v_gene: TRBV27; d_gene: NA; abundance: NA; j_gene: TRBJ2-1; CDR3aa: CASSPLVGSFNEQFF; CDR3nt: TGTGCCAGCAGCCCCTTGGTTGGGAGTTTCAATGAGCAGTTCTTC
v_gene: TRBV2; d_gene: NA; abundance: NA; j_gene: TRBJ2-2; CDR3aa: CASRKSLSGTGELFF; CDR3nt: TGTGCCAGCAGAAAGAGCCTTTCGGGCACCGGGGAGCTGTTTTTT
v_gene: TRBV27; d_gene: NA; abundance: NA; j_gene: TRBJ1-4; CDR3aa: CASRSAGEKLFF; CDR3nt: TGTGCCAGCAGATCGGCAGGGGAAAAACTGTTTTTT
v_gene: TRBV28; d_gene: NA; abundance: once; j_gene: TRBJ2-5; CDR3aa: CASSVGLQETQYF; CDR3nt: TGTGCCAGCAGTGTGGGACTCCAAGAGACCCAGTACTTC
v_gene: TRBV4-1; d_gene: NA; abundance: NA; j_gene: TRBJ1-1; CDR3aa: CASSQDQPLSPEAFF; CDR3nt: TGCGCCAGCAGCCAAGATCAACCACTTAGCCCTGAAGCTTTCTTT
v_gene: TRBV4-2; d_gene: NA; abundance: NA; j_gene: TRBJ2-7; CDR3aa: CASSSRAYEQYF; CDR3nt: TGTGCCAGCAGCTCGCGGGCCTACGAGCAGTACTTC
v_gene: TRBV5-1; d_gene: NA; abundance: NA; j_gene: TRBJ1-3; CDR3aa: CASRQGDGNTIYF; CDR3nt: TGCGCCAGCAGACAGGGTGACGGAAACACCATATATTTT
v_gene: TRBV9; d_gene: TRBD1; abundance: NA; j_gene: TRBJ2-7; CDR3aa: CASSPRDRPYEQYF; CDR3nt: TGTGCCAGCAGCCCCCGGGACAGACCTTACGAGCAGTACTTC
v_gene: TRBV4-3; d_gene: TRBD1; abundance: NA; j_gene: TRBJ1-4; CDR3aa: CASSHETGEDEKLFF; CDR3nt: TGCGCCAGCAGCCACGAGACAGGGGAAGATGAAAAACTGTTTTTT
v_gene: TRBV2; d_gene: NA; abundance: NA; j_gene: TRBJ2-1; CDR3aa: CASSEGPVREQFF; CDR3nt: TGTGCCAGCAGTGAAGGACCAGTCAGGGAGCAGTTCTTC
v_gene: TRBV5-1; d_gene: NA; abundance: NA; j_gene: TRBJ2-1; CDR3aa: CASSLEAGSYNEQFF; CDR3nt: TGCGCCAGCAGCTTGGAAGCGGGCTCCTACAATGAGCAGTTCTTC
v_gene: TRBV5-1; d_gene: NA; abundance: NA; j_gene: TRBJ2-5; CDR3aa: CASSLAGSAVQETQYF; CDR3nt: TGCGCCAGCAGCTTGGCCGGCTCCGCGGTCCAAGAGACCCAGTACTTC
v_gene: TRBV4-2; d_gene: NA; abundance: NA; j_gene: TRBJ2-1; CDR3aa: CASSQEVPPAGYNEQFF; CDR3nt: TGTGCCAGCAGCCAAGAAGTCCCCCCCGCGGGCTACAATGAGCAGTTCTTC
v_gene: TRBV27; d_gene: NA; abundance: once; j_gene: TRBJ2-1; CDR3aa: CASSPTQVSSYNEQFF; CDR3nt: TGTGCCAGCAGTCCGACCCAGGTGAGCTCCTACAATGAGCAGTTCTTC
v_gene: TRBV7-9; d_gene: NA; abundance: once; j_gene: TRBJ2-2; CDR3aa: CASSLMGHTGELFF; CDR3nt: TGTGCCAGCAGCTTAATGGGGCACACCGGGGAGCTGTTTTTT
v_gene: TRBV5-5; d_gene: TRBD1; abundance: once; j_gene: TRBJ1-3; CDR3aa: CASSLLQGDFGNTIYF; CDR3nt: TGTGCCAGCAGCTTACTACAGGGGGACTTTGGAAACACCATATATTTT
v_gene: TRBV28; d_gene: TRBD1; abundance: NA; j_gene: TRBJ2-7; CDR3aa: CASTLLGQANYEQYF; CDR3nt: TGTGCCAGCACCCTACTGGGACAGGCAAACTACGAGCAGTACTTC
v_gene: TRBV5-1; d_gene: NA; abundance: NA; j_gene: TRBJ2-5; CDR3aa: CASSLGSGIQETQYF; CDR3nt: TGCGCCAGCAGCTTGGGGTCGGGGATCCAAGAGACCCAGTACTTC
v_gene: TRBV4-1; d_gene: NA; abundance: NA; j_gene: TRBJ2-3; CDR3aa: CASSQEGGRSDTQYF; CDR3nt: TGCGCCAGCAGCCAAGAAGGAGGGAGATCAGATACGCAGTATTTT
v_gene: TRBV5-1; d_gene: NA; abundance: few; j_gene: TRBJ2-6; CDR3aa: CASSFRDVDYSGANVLTF; CDR3nt: TGCGCCAGCAGCTTCCGGGATGTGGATTACTCTGGGGCCAACGTCCTGACTTTC
v_gene: TRBV7-9; d_gene: NA; abundance: NA; j_gene: TRBJ1-2; CDR3aa: CASSLELIRQGMCTF; CDR3nt: TGTGCCAGCAGCTTAGAGCTAATTCGCCAGGGTATGTGCACCTTC
v_gene: TRBV5-1; d_gene: TRBD1; abundance: NA; j_gene: TRBJ2-6; CDR3aa: CASSLGQGFGAGANVLTF; CDR3nt: TGCGCCAGCAGCTTGGGACAGGGGTTCGGTGCTGGGGCCAACGTCCTGACTTTC
v_gene: TRBV5-4; d_gene: NA; abundance: NA; j_gene: TRBJ2-3; CDR3aa: CASSPAENSGTDTQYF; CDR3nt: TGTGCCAGCAGCCCAGCGGAGAATAGCGGCACAGATACGCAGTATTTT
v_gene: TRBV7-2; d_gene: TRBD1; abundance: NA; j_gene: TRBJ2-3; CDR3aa: CASSPGQGSTDTQYF; CDR3nt: TGTGCCAGCAGCCCGGGACAGGGGAGCACAGATACGCAGTATTTT
v_gene: TRBV4-1; d_gene: NA; abundance: NA; j_gene: TRBJ1-1; CDR3aa: CASSQGERRNTEAFF; CDR3nt: TGCGCCAGCAGCCAAGGTGAGAGGAGGAACACTGAAGCTTTCTTT
v_gene: TRBV19; d_gene: TRBD2; abundance: few; j_gene: TRBJ2-5; CDR3aa: CASSKRTGGRGEQETQYF; CDR3nt: TGTGCCAGTAGTAAAAGGACGGGGGGTCGGGGGGAACAAGAGACCCAGTACTTC
v_gene: TRBV4-3; d_gene: NA; abundance: NA; j_gene: TRBJ1-5; CDR3aa: CASSLGVSNQPQHF; CDR3nt: TGCGCCAGCAGCCTCGGGGTGAGCAATCAGCCCCAGCATTTT
v_gene: TRBV11-2; d_gene: TRBD2; abundance: NA; j_gene: TRBJ2-5; CDR3aa: CASSLMGFSGGRGTQYF; CDR3nt: TGTGCCAGCAGCTTAATGGGGTTTAGCGGGGGCCGGGGGACCCAGTACTTC
v_gene: TRBV19; d_gene: NA; abundance: NA; j_gene: TRBJ1-5; CDR3aa: CASSIKQGIYSNQPQHF; CDR3nt: TGTGCCAGTAGTATAAAACAGGGTATCTACAGCAATCAGCCCCAGCATTTT
v_gene: TRBV10-3; d_gene: TRBD1; abundance: NA; j_gene: TRBJ2-7; CDR3aa: CAIHPGQGSYEQYF; CDR3nt: TGTGCCATCCATCCGGGACAGGGGTCCTACGAGCAGTACTTC
v_gene: TRBV6-5; d_gene: TRBD2; abundance: NA; j_gene: TRBJ2-7; CDR3aa: CASSYRTSGYEQYF; CDR3nt: TGTGCCAGCAGTTACAGGACTAGCGGCTACGAGCAGTACTTC
v_gene: TRBV7-9; d_gene: NA; abundance: few; j_gene: TRBJ2-6; CDR3aa: CASRGSGANVLTF; CDR3nt: TGTGCCAGCAGGGGGAGCGGGGCCAACGTCCTGACTTTC
v_gene: TRBV7-2; d_gene: TRBD2; abundance: few; j_gene: TRBJ2-7; CDR3aa: CASSSTLAGGPYEQYF; CDR3nt: TGTGCCAGCAGCTCTACCTTAGCGGGAGGGCCCTACGAGCAGTACTTC
v_gene: TRBV7-9; d_gene: NA; abundance: NA; j_gene: TRBJ1-2; CDR3aa: CASSQTGNYGYTF; CDR3nt: TGTGCCAGCAGCCAGACGGGAAACTATGGCTACACCTTC
v_gene: TRBV19; d_gene: NA; abundance: NA; j_gene: TRBJ2-2; CDR3aa: CASSSGMNTGELFF; CDR3nt: TGTGCCAGTAGTTCCGGGATGAACACCGGGGAGCTGTTTTTT
v_gene: TRBV18; d_gene: TRBD1; abundance: NA; j_gene: TRBJ1-6; CDR3aa: CASSQQGRNSPLHF; CDR3nt: TGTGCCAGCTCACAACAGGGGCGGAATTCACCCCTCCACTTT
v_gene: TRBV2; d_gene: TRBD2; abundance: NA; j_gene: TRBJ2-2; CDR3aa: CASIKPGLAGSGELFF; CDR3nt: TGTGCCAGCATTAAACCGGGACTAGCGGGAAGCGGGGAGCTGTTTTTT
v_gene: TRBV30; d_gene: TRBD1; abundance: NA; j_gene: TRBJ2-1; CDR3aa: CAWSNTGQGANEQFF; CDR3nt: TGTGCCTGGTCTAATACGGGACAGGGGGCTAATGAGCAGTTCTTC